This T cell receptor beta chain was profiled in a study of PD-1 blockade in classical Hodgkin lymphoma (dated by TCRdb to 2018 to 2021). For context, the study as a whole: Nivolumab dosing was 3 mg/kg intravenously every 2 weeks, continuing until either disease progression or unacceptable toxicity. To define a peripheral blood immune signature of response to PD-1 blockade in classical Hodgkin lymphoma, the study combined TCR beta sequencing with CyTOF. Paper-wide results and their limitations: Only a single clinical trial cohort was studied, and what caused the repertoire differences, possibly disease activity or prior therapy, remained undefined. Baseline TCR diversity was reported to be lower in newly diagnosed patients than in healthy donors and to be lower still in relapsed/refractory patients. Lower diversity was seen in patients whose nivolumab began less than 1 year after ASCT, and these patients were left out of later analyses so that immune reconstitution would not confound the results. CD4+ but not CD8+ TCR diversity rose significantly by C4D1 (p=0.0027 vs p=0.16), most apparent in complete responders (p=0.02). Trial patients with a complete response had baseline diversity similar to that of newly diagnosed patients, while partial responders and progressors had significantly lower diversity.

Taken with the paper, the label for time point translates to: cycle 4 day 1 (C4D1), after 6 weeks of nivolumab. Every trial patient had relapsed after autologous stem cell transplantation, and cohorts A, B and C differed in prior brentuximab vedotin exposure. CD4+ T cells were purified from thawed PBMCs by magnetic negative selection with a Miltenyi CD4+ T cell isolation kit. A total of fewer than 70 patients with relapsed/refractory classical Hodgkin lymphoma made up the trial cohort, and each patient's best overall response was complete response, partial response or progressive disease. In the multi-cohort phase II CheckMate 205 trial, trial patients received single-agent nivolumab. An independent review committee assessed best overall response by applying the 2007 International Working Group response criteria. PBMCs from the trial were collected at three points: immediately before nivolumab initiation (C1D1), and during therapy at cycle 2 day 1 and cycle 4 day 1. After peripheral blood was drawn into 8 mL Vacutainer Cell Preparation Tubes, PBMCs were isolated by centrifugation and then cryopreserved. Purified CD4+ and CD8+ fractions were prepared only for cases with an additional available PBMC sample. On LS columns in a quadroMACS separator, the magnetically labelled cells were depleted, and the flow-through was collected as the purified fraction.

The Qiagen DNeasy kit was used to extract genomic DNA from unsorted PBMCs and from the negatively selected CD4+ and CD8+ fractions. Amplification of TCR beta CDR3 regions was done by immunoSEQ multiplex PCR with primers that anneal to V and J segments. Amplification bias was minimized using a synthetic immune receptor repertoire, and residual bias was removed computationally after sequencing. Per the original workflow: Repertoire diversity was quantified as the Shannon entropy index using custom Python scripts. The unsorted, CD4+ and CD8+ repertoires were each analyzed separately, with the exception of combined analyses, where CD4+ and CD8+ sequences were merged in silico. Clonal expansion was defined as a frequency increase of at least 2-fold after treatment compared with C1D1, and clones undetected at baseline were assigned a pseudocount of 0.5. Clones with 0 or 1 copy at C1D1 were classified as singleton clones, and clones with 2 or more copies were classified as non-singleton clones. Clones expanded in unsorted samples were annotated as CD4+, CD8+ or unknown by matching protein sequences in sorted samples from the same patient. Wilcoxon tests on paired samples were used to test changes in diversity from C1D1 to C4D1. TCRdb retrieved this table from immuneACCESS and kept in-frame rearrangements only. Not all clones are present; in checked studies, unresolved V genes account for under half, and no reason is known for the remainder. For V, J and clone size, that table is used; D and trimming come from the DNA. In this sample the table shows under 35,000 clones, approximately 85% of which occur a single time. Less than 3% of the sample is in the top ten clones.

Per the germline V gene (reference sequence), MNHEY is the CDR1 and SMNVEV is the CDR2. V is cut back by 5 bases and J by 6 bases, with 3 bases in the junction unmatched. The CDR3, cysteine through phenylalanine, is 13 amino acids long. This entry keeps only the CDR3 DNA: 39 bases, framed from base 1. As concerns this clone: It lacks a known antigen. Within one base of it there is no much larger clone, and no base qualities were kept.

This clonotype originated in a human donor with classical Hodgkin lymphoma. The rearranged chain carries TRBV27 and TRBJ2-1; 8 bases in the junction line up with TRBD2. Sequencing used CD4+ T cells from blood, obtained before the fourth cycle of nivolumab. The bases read TGTGCCAGCAGTAAAGGGACTAGCAATGAGCAGTTCTTC. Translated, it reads CASSKGTSNEQFF.